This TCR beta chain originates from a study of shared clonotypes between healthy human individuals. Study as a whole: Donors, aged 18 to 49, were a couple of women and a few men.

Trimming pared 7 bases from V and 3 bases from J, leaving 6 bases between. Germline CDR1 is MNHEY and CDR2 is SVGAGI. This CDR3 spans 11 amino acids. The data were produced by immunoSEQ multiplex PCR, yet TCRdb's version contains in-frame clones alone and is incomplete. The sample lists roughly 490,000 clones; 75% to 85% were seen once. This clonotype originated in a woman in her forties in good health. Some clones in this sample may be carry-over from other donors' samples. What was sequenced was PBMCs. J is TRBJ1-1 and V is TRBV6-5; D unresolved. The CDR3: CASISDTEAFF. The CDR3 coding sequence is TGTGCCAGCATAAGTGACACTGAAGCTTTCTTT.